Listed below are T cell receptor beta chains from one sample, sequenced in a study of long-term antiretroviral therapy in people with HIV. Sequencing was performed with immunoSEQ multiplex PCR; in TCRdb, only in-frame clones are kept and a portion is missing. Among around 28,000 clones, 91% were seen once, and the ten largest hold approximately 4%. The sequences come from unsorted PBMCs, collected 3.1 years after starting antiretroviral therapy. Source of these receptors: a young man with HIV. CDR3s include the opening cysteine and the closing phenylalanine or tryptophan. A D gene is named only where the DNA matches it firmly. A row's size may be missing; if present it is once, few, many or a size class.

j_call | v_call | d_call | clone_size | cdr3_nt | cdr3_aa
TRBJ2-7 | TRBV11-2 | NA | NA | TGTGCCAGCAGCCCGAAATTCTGGGAGCAGTACTTC | CASSPKFWEQYF
TRBJ2-2 | TRBV7-9 | NA | once | TGTGCCAGCAGCTTAGGAGGAGCCGGGGAGCTGTTTTTT | CASSLGGAGELFF
TRBJ2-7 | TRBV7-2 | NA | NA | TGTGCCAGCAGCTTAGGGACCAGGAGCTCCTACGAGCAGTACTTC | CASSLGTRSSYEQYF
TRBJ2-7 | TRBV5-4 | NA | once | TGTGCCAGCAGCTTTGTGGGACCCTACGAGCAGTACTTC | CASSFVGPYEQYF
TRBJ1-2 | TRBV4-3 | TRBD1 | NA | TGCGCCAGCAGCTGGGACAGTGGTTATGGCTACACCTTC | CASSWDSGYGYTF
TRBJ2-7 | TRBV27 | NA | NA | TGTGCCAGCAGTTTAACGGGGCGGGACGGGATATCCTACGAGCAGTACTTC | CASSLTGRDGISYEQYF
TRBJ1-1 | TRBV7-8 | TRBD1 | NA | TGTGCCAGCAGCACCTTACAGGGGGCGCAGGACACTGAAGCTTTCTTT | CASSTLQGAQDTEAFF
TRBJ2-2 | TRBV7-8 | TRBD1 | NA | TGTGCCAGCAGCTCAGACAGGGGGAACACCGGGGAGCTGTTTTTT | CASSSDRGNTGELFF
TRBJ1-1 | TRBV7-8 | NA | NA | TGTGCCAGCAGCTTAGGAGAAGGGAGGAACACTGAAGCTTTCTTT | CASSLGEGRNTEAFF
TRBJ1-2 | TRBV20-1 | NA | NA | TGCAGTGCTAGGATCGATGGCTACACCTTC | CSARIDGYTF
TRBJ2-2 | TRBV7-2 | TRBD2 | once | TGTGCCAGCACCAGACAGCGGGGGGGCGGCGCCGGGGAGCTGTTTTTT | CASTRQRGGGAGELFF
TRBJ2-7 | TRBV5-1 | NA | once | TGCGCCAGCAGCTTGAATGAAGGGGAGCAGTACTTC | CASSLNEGEQYF
TRBJ2-7 | TRBV27 | NA | NA | TGTGCCAGCCAAAGGACGGGAATCCTTGAGCAGTACTTC | CASQRTGILEQYF
TRBJ2-1 | TRBV4-1 | NA | NA | TGCGCCAGCAGCCACGGATCGTTATTAGGTGGAGAGCAGTTCTTC | CASSHGSLLGGEQFF
TRBJ1-1 | TRBV13 | NA | NA | TGTGCCAGCAGCTTACCGGGACCGAAGAACACTGAAGCTTTCTTT | CASSLPGPKNTEAFF
TRBJ1-3 | TRBV13 | NA | NA | TGTGCCAGCGAGGGATCAGGAAACACCATATATTTT | CASEGSGNTIYF
TRBJ2-7 | TRBV18 | NA | NA | TGTGCCAGCTCACCGGGGGGGGCGAGTGAGCAGTACTTC | CASSPGGASEQYF
TRBJ2-3 | TRBV18 | NA | NA | TGTGCCAGCTCACCACTTGTCATTAGCACAGATACGCAGTATTTT | CASSPLVISTDTQYF
TRBJ1-4 | TRBV13 | NA | NA | TGTGCCAGCAGCTTAGGTAGCCGGTCCCATGAAAAACTGTTTTTT | CASSLGSRSHEKLFF
TRBJ2-2 | TRBV10-1 | NA | NA | TGCGCCAGCAGTGTTAGGTCCACCGGGGAGCTGTTTTTT | CASSVRSTGELFF
TRBJ1-5 | TRBV19 | NA | NA | TGTGCCATCGTTCGGGACCGAGATCAGCCCCAGCATTTT | CAIVRDRDQPQHF
TRBJ2-3 | TRBV7-9 | NA | few | TGTGCCAGCAGCCAGCAGGGGGGAGATACGCAGTATTTT | CASSQQGGDTQYF
TRBJ2-1 | TRBV14 | TRBD2 | NA | TGTGCCAGCAGCCCGCGGGGGGCTATATACAATGAGCAGTTCTTC | CASSPRGAIYNEQFF
TRBJ2-2 | TRBV5-1 | NA | once | TGCGCCAGCAGCTCCGCAGGGAACACCGGGGAGCTGTTTTTT | CASSSAGNTGELFF
TRBJ1-1 | TRBV19 | NA | NA | TGTGCCACCGAGGGGGGAGAGAACACTGAAGCTTTCTTT | CATEGGENTEAFF
TRBJ1-1 | TRBV13 | NA | NA | TGTGCCAGCAGCCTGGGGGGTGTCCGCCCTCCGAACACTGAAGCTTTCTTT | CASSLGGVRPPNTEAFF
TRBJ1-1 | TRBV10-3 | TRBD1 | NA | TGTGCCATCAGGGGGACAGGTCCAACGAACACTGAAGCTTTCTTT | CAIRGTGPTNTEAFF
TRBJ2-7 | TRBV18 | TRBD1 | NA | TGTGCCAGCTCACCACCGGGGACAGGGGGCTTTTACGAGCAGTACTTC | CASSPPGTGGFYEQYF
TRBJ1-6 | TRBV27 | NA | NA | TGTGCCAGCAGTGCATCTAGCTCCTATAATTCACCCCTCCACTTT | CASSASSSYNSPLHF
TRBJ2-2 | TRBV6-6 | NA | NA | TGTGCCAGCAGTTATACAGGGACCGGGGAGCTGTTTTTT | CASSYTGTGELFF
TRBJ2-3 | TRBV7-2 | NA | once | TGTGCCAGCAGCCCGACAGTTCCAGATACGCAGTATTTT | CASSPTVPDTQYF
TRBJ2-7 | TRBV7-6 | NA | NA | TGTGCCAGCAGCTTAGCCAGCTCCTACGAGCAGTACTTC | CASSLASSYEQYF
TRBJ1-4 | TRBV7-6 | NA | NA | TGTGCCAGCAGCCCTAGGTGGGGGGATGAAAAACTGTTTTTT | CASSPRWGDEKLFF
TRBJ2-3 | TRBV6-6 | TRBD1 | NA | TGTGCCAGCAGGGACCCAGGGACAGGGCTCACAGATACGCAGTATTTT | CASRDPGTGLTDTQYF
TRBJ1-2 | TRBV27 | NA | once | TGTGCCAGCAGTTCTCACATCGATGTCCATGGCTACACCTTC | CASSSHIDVHGYTF
TRBJ2-6 | TRBV9 | NA | NA | TGTGCCAGCAGCGACAGAAGGGTATCCGGGGCCAACGTCCTGACTTTC | CASSDRRVSGANVLTF
TRBJ2-1 | TRBV9 | NA | NA | TGTGCCAGCAGCGTAAGGGGGGTGGGTGTGAGGGATGAGCAGTTCTTC | CASSVRGVGVRDEQFF
TRBJ2-1 | TRBV2 | TRBD2 | NA | TGTGCCAGCAAGTTAGCGGGCAATGAGCAGTTCTTC | CASKLAGNEQFF
TRBJ2-7 | TRBV7-8 | NA | few | TGTGCCAGCAGTAGTAACAGTGGCTACGAGCAGTACTTC | CASSSNSGYEQYF
TRBJ2-2 | TRBV29-1 | TRBD1 | NA | TGCAGCGTCCTGTTCGGGACAGGGGCGAACACCGGGGAGCTGTTTTTT | CSVLFGTGANTGELFF
TRBJ2-2 | TRBV13 | TRBD1 | NA | TGTGCCAGCAGCTTTTCTGGACAGGGTAACACCGGGGAGCTGTTTTTT | CASSFSGQGNTGELFF
TRBJ2-5 | TRBV7-9 | NA | NA | TGTGCCAGCAGCTTGGTCGGGTTACAAGAGACCCAGTACTTC | CASSLVGLQETQYF
TRBJ2-7 | TRBV29-1 | NA | NA | TGCAGCGTGGGGGGCAGGGGCAAACTCGAGCAGTACTTC | CSVGGRGKLEQYF
TRBJ2-7 | TRBV4-1 | TRBD2 | NA | TGCGCCAGCAGTTTTTTAGCGGGGGCCTACGAGCAGTACTTC | CASSFLAGAYEQYF
TRBJ2-2 | TRBV19 | NA | NA | TGTGCCAGTAGGGACAGACCGAACACCGGGGAGCTGTTTTTT | CASRDRPNTGELFF
TRBJ2-3 | TRBV5-1 | TRBD1 | NA | TGCGCCAGCAGCGTCTGGTCAGGGGGAGCAGATACGCAGTATTTT | CASSVWSGGADTQYF
TRBJ2-1 | TRBV6-1 | NA | few | TGTGCCAGCAACCCTCAGCTCAGCTCCTACAATGAGCAGTTCTTC | CASNPQLSSYNEQFF
TRBJ1-1 | TRBV6-6 | NA | NA | TGTGCCAGCACGAACCAAACTGAAGCTTTCTTT | CASTNQTEAFF
TRBJ1-2 | TRBV28 | NA | NA | TGTGCCAGCAGTACCCAGGACGGCTATGGCTACACCTTC | CASSTQDGYGYTF
TRBJ1-5 | TRBV7-2 | NA | NA | TGTGCCAGCAGCCCACAATCCAGTCAGCCCCAGCATTTT | CASSPQSSQPQHF
TRBJ2-3 | TRBV15 | TRBD2 | NA | TGTGCCACCAGCGGAGGGGTGCTGCGGGGGAGCACAGATACGCAGTATTTT | CATSGGVLRGSTDTQYF
TRBJ1-4 | TRBV19 | NA | NA | TGTGCCAGTAGTCCGACCCTGAGGAGGGTGGGTGAAAAACTGTTTTTT | CASSPTLRRVGEKLFF
TRBJ2-5 | TRBV7-2 | NA | NA | TGTGCCAGCAGCTTAGCCGGGTTACGGGAGACCCAGTACTTC | CASSLAGLRETQYF
TRBJ2-1 | TRBV5-4 | TRBD2 | NA | TGTGCCAGCAGCCTAGGACTAGCGGGAGGGAGGGGGTATGAGCAGTTCTTC | CASSLGLAGGRGYEQFF
TRBJ2-7 | TRBV6-1 | NA | NA | TGTGCCAGCATAATGCGGCTCGGAGGGACCTACGAGCAGTACTTC | CASIMRLGGTYEQYF